This paragraph covers one T cell receptor beta chain sequence. These data originate in a study of cytomegalovirus exposure and HLA in healthy donors. 13 Jbeta primers and 60 Vbeta primers were used for the PCR. The table came from immunoSEQ multiplex PCR; TCRdb's copy has only in-frame clones and leaves some out. Of 200,000 to 250,000 clones in the sample, 60% to 85% were seen once. The V segment lost 5 bases and the J segment 4 bases; nucleotides outside the gene matches: 13. The CDR3 contains 17 residues. CDR1 is LNHNV, CDR2 YYDKDF, per germline (reference sequence). This clonotype was sampled from a man in his forties in good health and CMV-seronegative. This chain uses TRBV15 with TRBJ1-2, with 10 bases that match TRBD1. Sequenced: PBMCs. DNA for the CDR3: TGTGCCACCAGCCCGCGGACAGGGGGGGACTCTACCTATGGCTACACCTTC. It yields the protein CATSPRTGGDSTYGYTF.